Below are 30 T cell receptor beta chains sequenced from a single sample in a study of control samples from healthy donors and cancer patients. Method: immunoSEQ multiplex PCR; TCRdb's copy keeps in-frame clones and lacks some. The table includes fewer than 85,000 clones, over 80% detected once. The specimen was blood. These receptors all come from an older woman in good health.

The chain uses TRBV5-4 and TRBJ1-1, with D possibly TRBD1 on 5 matching bases. CDR3 length: 13 amino acids. The V and J ends lost 1 base and 7 bases respectively, with 11 bases between them. Germline CDR1 reads SGHNT; CDR2 reads YYREEE (reference sequence). The DNA for the CDR3 is TGTGCCAGCAGCTTGCCAGGGTCGGTTGAAGCTTTCTTT. It translates to CASSLPGSVEAFF.

CDR3 DNA sequence: TGCGCCAGCAGTATTCCCGGACAGGGGGTCTACGAGCAGTACTTC. This sequence encodes CASSIPGQGVYEQYF. The chain carries TRBV4-1 and TRBJ2-7; 10 positions agree with TRBD1. Germline trimming cut 6 bases from V and 3 bases from J; bases unmatched to any gene: 8. This CDR3 contains 15 residues. Germline CDR1 MGHRA, CDR2 YSYEKL.

This sequence joins TRBV27 and TRBJ1-2; D call uncertain. Trimming removed 5 bases from V and 2 bases from J, with 9 bases in between. The CDR3 extends over 13 amino acids. Germline V gene data show CDR1 as MNHEY and CDR2 as SMNVEV (reference sequence). The CDR3 region has the DNA TGTGCCAGCAGTATACGGGGAAACTATGGCTACACCTTC. Amino acids: CASSIRGNYGYTF.

The V call is TRBV28, the J call TRBJ2-2, with D unclear. This CDR3 is built from 13 residues. CDR1 and CDR2 from the germline V gene are MDHEN and SYDVKM. Trimming cost V 4 bases and J 0 bases, with 3 bases left between them. CDR3 bases: TGTGCCAGCAGTTCCACGAACACCGGGGAGCTGTTTTTT. Translated: CASSSTNTGELFF.

The chain recombines TRBV2 with TRBJ1-1; D perhaps matches TRBD1 (5 bases). With 3 bases removed from V and 1 base from J, the gap between germline ends came to 9 bases. Germline V gene sequence: CDR1 SNHLY, CDR2 FYNNEI. CDR3 size: 14 residues. The CDR3 DNA is TGTGCCAGCAGTGAGGTGACAGCGAACACTGAAGCTTTCTTT. Residues: CASSEVTANTEAFF. Using reference TRBV2 and TRBJ1-1 for the parts outside the CDR3, the full variable domain is EPEVTQTPSHQVTQMGQEVILRCVPISNHLYFYWYRQILGQKVEFLVSFYNNEISEKSEIFDDQFSVERPDGSNFTLKIRSTKLEDSAMYFCASSEVTANTEAFFGQGTRLTVV.

The chain uses TRBV15 and TRBJ1-1; unclear D gene. The germline gives CDR1 LNHNV, CDR2 YYDKDF (reference sequence). Trimming took 0 bases from V and 7 from J, leaving 18 bases between them. This CDR3 contains 16 residues. The CDR3 DNA follows: TGTGCCACCAGCAGAGATCCGACCCACTCGGGCGGTGAAGCTTTCTTT. Translating it yields CATSRDPTHSGGEAFF.

The V call is TRBV7-9, the J call TRBJ2-3, with 7 bases lining up with TRBD2. CDR1 and CDR2 from the germline V gene are SEHNR and FQNEAQ (reference sequence). The length of the CDR3 is 14 residues. V trimming: 10 bases; J trimming: 1 base; junction bases outside the gene matches: 8. CDR3 loop: CAIDSTSGTDTQYF. DNA of the CDR3: TGTGCCATCGACAGCACTAGCGGCACAGATACGCAGTATTTT.

The rearrangement joins TRBV5-4 to TRBJ2-3; no firm D call. The V gene's germline CDR1 is SGHNT and CDR2 YYREEE (reference sequence). V was shortened by 0 bases and J by 1 base, with 6 bases between the two germline ends. This CDR3 comprises 14 residues. CDR3 sequence: CASSLGPGTDTQYF. The CDR3 DNA reads as TGTGCCAGCAGCTTGGGCCCTGGCACAGATACGCAGTATTTT.

This chain joins TRBV9 and TRBJ2-3; 10 bases line up with TRBD1. Germline V gene lookup returns CDR1 SGDLS and CDR2 YYNGEE. CDR3 length equals 14 residues. V was pared by 2 bases and J by 4 bases, with 1 base of the junction left unmatched. CDR3 nucleotide sequence: TGTGCCAGCAGCGTGGGACAGGGGTCAGATACGCAGTATTTT. It encodes CASSVGQGSDTQYF.

The genes are TRBV5-1 and TRBJ2-5; the match to TRBD2 covers 7 bases. The CDR3 is 16 residues long. Germline values: CDR1 SGHRS, CDR2 YFSETQ. Unmatched junction bases numbered 10, after V lost 0 bases and J lost 5 bases. The CDR3 coding sequence is TGCGCCAGCAGCTTGGGGCTAGTCCCCGGGGGGGAGACCCAGTACTTC. Its translation: CASSLGLVPGGETQYF. Together with reference TRBV5-1 and TRBJ2-5, the CDR3 gives the full variable domain: KAGVTQTPRYLIKTRGQQVTLSCSPISGHRSVSWYQQTPGQGLQFLFEYFSETQRNKGNFPGRFSGRQFSNSRSEMNVSTLELGDSALYLCASSLGLVPGGETQYFGPGTRLLVL.

The genes are TRBV3-1 (or the pseudogene TRBV3-2) and TRBJ2-7; no firm D call. Germline CDR1 is LGHDT and CDR2 is YNNKEL (reference sequence). This CDR3 spans 11 amino acids. Trimming shortened V by 4 bases and J by 3 bases, and 4 bases separated the two germline ends. The CDR3 DNA is TGTGCCAGCAGCCTTCGCTACGAGCAGTACTTC. Amino acid sequence: CASSLRYEQYF.

The J gene is TRBJ2-1, the V gene TRBV7-9, with a weak D call TRBD2 (5 bases). This CDR3 region has 13 residues. Germline CDR1 and CDR2: SEHNR and FQNEAQ (reference sequence). The V gene lost 2 bases and the J gene lost 9 bases, with 11 bases spanning the gap. The DNA for the CDR3 is TGTGCCAGCAGCTTAACGGGGTCAGGTGAGCAGTTCTTC. It codes for CASSLTGSGEQFF.

The genes are TRBV6-5 and TRBJ2-5; 7 bases are a match to TRBD2. Germline V CDR1 and CDR2: MNHEY, SVGAGI. CDR3 length: 14 amino acids. V lost 2 bases, J lost 5 bases, and 5 bases stayed unmatched. The CDR3 DNA reads TGTGCCAGCAGTTACAGGGGAGGGAGGGAGACCCAGTACTTC. Translation gives CASSYRGGRETQYF.

Only one count was recorded for this clone. This chain connects TRBV28 to TRBJ1-6; no clear D. The CDR3 runs to 17 residues. The V end lost 1 base, the J end lost 4 bases, and 14 bases lay between the germline ends. Per the germline V gene, CDR1 is MDHEN and CDR2 is SYDVKM. The DNA of the CDR3 is TGTGCCAGCAGTTTATCAGCGGCAGCCGATTATAATTCACCCCTCCACTTT. Protein: CASSLSAAADYNSPLHF.

Here the CDR3 reads CASKVEGGTDTQYF. In DNA, the CDR3 is TGTGCCAGCAAGGTTGAGGGGGGAACAGATACGCAGTATTTT. J is TRBJ2-3 and V is TRBV2; D might be TRBD1 or TRBD2, each matching 6 bases. There are 14 residues in the CDR3. Germline CDR1 and CDR2: SNHLY and FYNNEI. Trimming took 7 bases from V and 3 from J, leaving 14 bases between them.

This chain connects TRBV19 to TRBJ2-7; D might be TRBD1 (6 bases). From germline, CDR1 is LNHDA and CDR2 SQIVND (reference sequence). V was clipped by 4 bases and J by 2 bases, with 12 bases between them. The CDR3 consists of 14 residues. DNA of the CDR3: TGTGCCAGTAGTACTTCCGCAGGGGCCTACGAGCAGTACTTC. It yields the protein CASSTSAGAYEQYF.

The rearrangement uses TRBV7-9 and TRBJ1-1, with TRBD1 matching 7 bases. CDR3 length: 14 residues. CDR1 is SEHNR and CDR2 is FQNEAQ in the germline V gene (reference sequence). The V and J ends lost 2 bases and 1 base, in that order; junction bases with no gene match: 1. The CDR3 region is CASSLQGENTEAFF. CDR3 in DNA: TGTGCCAGCAGCTTACAGGGGGAGAACACTGAAGCTTTCTTT. Full variable domain (remainder filled in from reference TRBV7-9 and TRBJ1-1): DTGVSQNPRHKITKRGQNVTFRCDPISEHNRLYWYRQTLGQGPEFLTYFQNEAQLEKSRLLSDRFSAERPKGSFSTLEIQRTEQGDSAMYLCASSLQGENTEAFFGQGTRLTVV.

With respect to this clone: Relative to the germline gene, one junction end is altered; a read error may explain this. The CDR3 bases are TGCAGCGTTTCACAAGGGACTAGCGGGTGCGGGTTTTTT. Amino acid sequence: CSVSQGTSGCGFF. V is TRBV29-1 and J is TRBJ2-3; TRBD2 aligns across 12 bases. This CDR3 has 13 amino acids. Germline V CDR1 and CDR2: SQVTM, ANQGSEA.

The chain has TRBV9 and TRBJ2-2, with 9 bases that match TRBD2. The CDR3 is 17 amino acids. Trimming took 4 bases from V and 3 from J; bases not matched to a gene: 10. Germline V gene sequence: CDR1 SGDLS, CDR2 YYNGEE. Here the CDR3 DNA reads TGTGCCAGCAGCCGGGGGGGGCGGGAGGGTTACACCGGGGAGCTGTTTTTT. Amino acid sequence: CASSRGGREGYTGELFF.

The chain recombines TRBV2 with TRBJ2-7; D possibly corresponds to TRBD1 (6 bases). The CDR3 consists of 13 residues. The V gene lost 2 bases and the J gene lost 4 bases, with 9 bases spanning the gap. CDR1 and CDR2 from the germline V gene are SNHLY and FYNNEI. Here the CDR3 DNA reads TGTGCCAGCAGTGAACTGGGGGCTTACGAGCAGTACTTC. Translated, it gives CASSELGAYEQYF.

This chain connects TRBV7-2 to TRBJ1-5; tentative D call: TRBD1 (6 bases). This CDR3 is 14 amino acids long. Germline CDR1 is SGHTA and CDR2 is FQGNSA. V lost 5 bases, J lost 9 bases, and 17 bases lay in between. The CDR3: CASSLGPQGRPQHF. The CDR3 DNA sequence: TGTGCCAGCAGCCTAGGTCCACAGGGCCGGCCCCAGCATTTT.

V is TRBV27 and J is TRBJ1-1; D is possibly TRBD1 (6 bases). The CDR3 consists of 17 residues. Germline-derived CDR1 and CDR2 are MNHEY and SMNVEV (reference sequence). V lost 5 bases and J 5 bases, leaving 24 bases between the germline ends. The CDR3 spells CASSILATGKGKTEAFF. The CDR3 DNA reads as TGTGCCAGCAGTATCCTTGCCACAGGGAAAGGAAAGACTGAAGCTTTCTTT.

The chain has TRBV5-4 and TRBJ2-7; D unclear. From germline, CDR1 is SGHNT and CDR2 YYREEE (reference sequence). Trimming removed 0 bases from V and 2 bases from J, with 6 bases in between. There are 13 residues in the CDR3. The CDR3, as DNA: TGTGCCAGCAGCTTGGACAGAGCCTACGAGCAGTACTTC. Translation gives CASSLDRAYEQYF.

This chain joins TRBV6-5 and TRBJ2-4; D is ambiguous. The CDR3 runs to 16 residues. Germline V gene lookup returns CDR1 MNHEY and CDR2 SVGAGI. Deletions cut 0 bases from V and 1 base from J, with 10 bases between. The CDR3 DNA sequence: TGTGCCAGCAGTTACTCGGGTCAGATGGCCAAAAACATTCAGTACTTC. Its translation: CASSYSGQMAKNIQYF.

The chain couples TRBV9 to TRBJ2-2; no clear D. Trimming removed 3 bases from V and 1 base from J, with 4 bases in between. Germline CDR1 and CDR2: SGDLS and YYNGEE. The CDR3 covers 13 residues. The CDR3, as DNA: TGTGCCAGCAGCGGCAGGAACACCGGGGAGCTGTTTTTT. Protein sequence: CASSGRNTGELFF. The full variable domain, its missing parts supplied by reference TRBV9 and TRBJ2-2, is DSGVTQTPKHLITATGQRVTLRCSPRSGDLSVYWYQQSLDQGLQFLIQYYNGEERAKGNILERFSAQQFPDLHSELNLSSLELGDSALYFCASSGRNTGELFFGEGSRLTVL.

This clone was recorded only once. The chain joins TRBV11-2 to TRBJ1-6; D unresolved. Deletions cut 5 bases from V and 6 bases from J, with 14 bases between. The CDR3 runs 15 residues. Germline V lookup: CDR1 SGHAT, CDR2 FQNNGV. The DNA for the CDR3 is TGTGCCAGCAGCACCGATCCGGGCCTTAATTCACCCCTCCACTTT. This encodes CASSTDPGLNSPLHF.

The chain is built from TRBV24-1 and TRBJ2-7, with D perhaps TRBD1 (6 bases). This CDR3 is built from 14 residues. Looked up from germline, CDR1 is KGHDR and CDR2 is SFDVKD. Trimming removed 4 bases at V and 8 bases at J, with 17 bases between. DNA of the CDR3: TGTGCCACCAGTGACTCAACCCTACAGGGACAGCAGTACTTC. Encoded protein: CATSDSTLQGQQYF.

The V call is TRBV3-1 (or the pseudogene TRBV3-2), the J call TRBJ1-1, with TRBD1 identical over 8 bases. With 4 bases clipped from V and 7 bases from J, the junction kept 8 bases outside the gene matches. CDR3 length equals 14 residues. Germline V lookup: CDR1 LGHDT, CDR2 YNNKEL (reference sequence). Here the CDR3 reads CASSPSGTGYEAFF. Written as DNA, the CDR3 is TGTGCCAGCAGCCCGTCCGGGACAGGTTATGAAGCTTTCTTT.

This CDR3 reads CASSLDWVSYEQYF. DNA for the CDR3: TGTGCCAGCAGTCTCGACTGGGTTTCCTACGAGCAGTACTTC. The chain employs TRBV28 and TRBJ2-7; the D is unclear. The V and J ends lost 5 bases and 1 base respectively, with 12 bases between them. Germline V gene data show CDR1 as MDHEN and CDR2 as SYDVKM. The length of the CDR3 is 14 residues. Drawing the rest from reference TRBV28 and TRBJ2-7, the complete variable domain is DVKVTQSSRYLVKRTGEKVFLECVQDMDHENMFWYRQDPGLGLRLIYFSYDVKMKEKGDIPEGYSVSREKKERFSLILESASTNQTSMYLCASSLDWVSYEQYFGPGTRLTVT.

This clone was picked up one time. The chain links TRBV19 to TRBJ2-1, with 8 positions matching TRBD2. Looked up from germline, CDR1 is LNHDA and CDR2 is SQIVND (reference sequence). J lost 8 bases, V lost 8 bases, and 20 bases had no gene match. The CDR3 has 17 residues. CDR3 nucleotides: TGTGCCAGTGGGGGCACGAGCGGGAGAGGGAGGGCTGATGAGCAGTTCTTC. Encoded protein: CASGGTSGRGRADEQFF.